Shown below are 28 T cell receptor beta chains from a single sample sequenced in a study of blood T cells in healthy people across ages. Alongside a J-beta primer mix, a sample-barcoded 5' primer served in a second PCR lasting roughly 6 to 11 cycles. TCRdb passed the 5' RACE reads through MiXCR, listing each CDR3 protein once. Found here are 450,000 to 650,000 distinct CDR3 sequences, about 24% of them singletons; the top ten hold just under 9%. Another study also made use of these data, one on T cells of mothers and their children.

Sequenced material: blood. These receptors all come from a boy aged 10-17 years in good health.

This clonotype has just a few counts. The chain has TRBV12-3 or TRBV12-4 and TRBJ1-1, with D unclear. The CDR3 covers 12 residues. V was trimmed by 6 bases and J by 5 bases, leaving 10 bases between them. CDR3 in amino acids: CASRWKGTEAFF. The CDR3 DNA sequence: TGTGCCAGCAGATGGAAGGGTACTGAAGCTTTCTTT.

This clonotype was recorded a few times. The J gene is TRBJ1-4, the V gene TRBV18, with a weak D call TRBD1 (5 bases). Germline lookup yields CDR1 KGHSH and CDR2 LQKENI. The CDR3 length is 18 residues. Trimming shortened V by 3 bases and J by 1 base, and 18 bases separated the two germline ends. The CDR3 sequence: CASSPDAGRTLTNEKLFF. The CDR3 DNA is TGTGCCAGCTCACCTGATGCAGGGCGTACCCTAACTAATGAAAAACTGTTTTTT.

The rearrangement uses TRBV9 and TRBJ1-1; D gene ambiguous. CDR1 SGDLS and CDR2 YYNGEE come from the germline V gene. V was shortened by 4 bases and J by 6 bases, with 10 bases between the two germline ends. This CDR3 is 12 amino acids long. The CDR3 is CASSYKSSEAFF. The DNA for the CDR3 is TGTGCCAGCAGCTACAAGAGCTCTGAAGCTTTCTTT.

J is TRBJ2-5 and V is TRBV12-3 or TRBV12-4, with a tentative D call TRBD2 (5 bases). Gene TRBJ2-7 matches the end of the DNA better, so the J call may be wrong. This CDR3 spans 20 amino acids. CDR3 residues: CASSFDSRRGRLRYTYEQYF. In nucleotides, the CDR3 is TGTGCCAGCAGTTTCGATTCACGACGTGGGAGACTCCGTTACACCTACGAGCAGTACTTC.

The chain carries TRBV7-2 and TRBJ2-1; 10 bases line up with TRBD2. The CDR3 has 17 residues. V gave up 4 bases and J gave up 12 bases; unmatched junction bases: 18. The germline V gene has CDR1 SGHTA and CDR2 FQGNSA. The CDR3 is CASSSPLGLATAYAQFF. CDR3 nucleotides: TGTGCCAGCAGCTCACCGCTGGGACTAGCGACGGCGTATGCGCAGTTCTTC. The whole variable domain, filled in from reference TRBV7-2 and TRBJ2-1, reads GAGVSQSPSNKVTEKGKDVELRCDPISGHTALYWYRQSLGQGLEFLIYFQGNSAPDKSGLPSDRFSAERTGGSVSTLTIQRTQQEDSAVYLCASSSPLGLATAYAQFFGPGTRLTVL.

The chain carries TRBV12-3 or TRBV12-4 and TRBJ2-7; 8 bases are a match to TRBD2. V shed 4 bases and J 3 bases; nucleotides not matched to a gene: 5. This CDR3 region has 14 residues. The CDR3, as DNA: TGTGCCAGCAGTTCGGGACTAGTGATCTACGAGCAGTACTTC. Translated: CASSSGLVIYEQYF.

This clonotype has a handful of counts. The rearrangement joins TRBV12-3 or TRBV12-4 to TRBJ2-5; D is uncertain. The CDR3 has 13 amino acids. Trimming stripped 6 bases from V and 5 bases from J, with 13 bases between. CDR3 amino acids: CASSRDPWETQYF. The CDR3 nucleotides read TGTGCCAGCAGCCGAGACCCGTGGGAGACCCAGTACTTC.

The V gene is TRBV6-2 or TRBV6-3, the J gene TRBJ2-7; 7 nucleotides align to TRBD2. The CDR3 consists of 12 residues. Germline V gene data show CDR1 as MNHEY and CDR2 as SVGEGT. V dropped 5 bases and J dropped 5; count of bases not matched to a gene: 3. The CDR3 bases are TGTGCCAGCAGTCGCCGGGGGGACGAGCAGTACTTC. As protein: CASSRRGDEQYF.

The count of this clonotype is one. The chain carries TRBV4-3 and TRBJ1-5, with a weak D call TRBD1 (6 bases). V gave up 3 bases and J gave up 2 bases, with 17 bases separating them. CDR1 is LGHNA, CDR2 YSLEER, per germline. This CDR3 is built from 17 residues. CDR3 bases: TGCGCCAGCAGCCAGGGTTCCAGGGGAGATGGCAATCAGCCCCAGCATTTT. Translated: CASSQGSRGDGNQPQHF.

The CDR3 here is CASSVGRTNYGYTF. The DNA of the CDR3 is TGTGCCAGCAGCGTAGGCCGGACCAACTATGGCTACACCTTC. The chain employs TRBV9 and TRBJ1-2; no clear D gene. The germline V gene encodes CDR1 SGDLS and CDR2 YYNGEE. V lost 0 bases and J 2 bases, leaving 8 bases between the germline ends. This CDR3 spans 14 amino acids.

This chain links TRBV29-1 with TRBJ2-2; D call uncertain. The CDR3 spans 14 residues. CDR1 and CDR2 (germline): SQVTM, ANQGSEA. The V gene lost 6 bases and the J gene lost 7 bases, with 18 bases spanning the gap. In DNA form, the CDR3 reads TGCAGCGTCCTCACCACTTGGCGTGGCGGGGAGCTGTTTTTT. Its protein is CSVLTTWRGGELFF.

This clonotype has ten or more counts. The V and J genes are TRBV5-5 and TRBJ2-3, with 7 bases matching TRBD2. Trimming took 0 bases from V and 1 from J; bases not matched to a gene: 5. There are 16 residues in the CDR3. Looked up from germline, CDR1 is SGHKS and CDR2 is YYEKEE (reference sequence). CDR3 nucleotide sequence: TGTGCCAGCAGCTTGGCGGCGGGAGTTCGCACAGATACGCAGTATTTT. Translated, it gives CASSLAAGVRTDTQYF.

A few counts support this clonotype. The V call is TRBV29-1, the J call TRBJ2-2; D uncertain. This CDR3 region has 11 residues. The germline CDR1 and CDR2 sequences are SQVTM and ANQGSEA. V was pared by 4 bases and J by 6 bases, with 6 bases between. The CDR3 coding sequence is TGCAGCGTTGGATGGGCCGGGGAGCTGTTTTTT. Amino acids: CSVGWAGELFF.

Notes on this clonotype: The junction departs from the called germline gene at one end, perhaps through a read error. The J gene is TRBJ2-1, the V gene TRBV7-3; possible D gene TRBD1, 5 bases. The DNA end is a closer match to TRBJ2-7, so the J assignment may be wrong. The CDR3 loop spans 14 amino acids. CDR1 and CDR2 (germline): SGHTA, FQGTGA. The CDR3 region is CASSLRGNPYEQYF. The CDR3 DNA reads as TGTGCCAGCAGCTTAAGGGGCAACCCCTACGAACAGTACTTC.

The chain couples TRBV18 to TRBJ1-1; 8 nucleotides agree with TRBD1. V lost 5 bases and J lost 3; bases outside the gene matches: 8. Germline loops: CDR1 KGHSH, CDR2 LQKENI. CDR3 length equals 15 residues. CDR3 sequence (DNA): TGTGCCAGCTCAAATGGACAGGGATGGGACACTGAAGCTTTCTTT. As protein: CASSNGQGWDTEAFF.

Worth noting for this clonotype: In this CDR3 the conserved last residue, phenylalanine or tryptophan, is missing, so a read error is likely. This chain uses TRBV2 with TRBJ1-2; TRBD1 aligns across 7 bases. CDR3 length: 13 amino acids. V lost 6 bases, J lost 3 bases, and 4 bases stayed unmatched. Germline lookup yields CDR1 SNHLY and CDR2 FYNNEI. The DNA of the CDR3 is TGTGCCAGCAGGGGGGACAGCGACTATGGCTACACCCTC. It is translated as CASRGDSDYGYTL.

This sequence joins TRBV7-2 and TRBJ2-3, with D perhaps matching TRBD2 (5 bases). Trimming pared 3 bases from V and 3 bases from J, leaving 7 bases between. The CDR3 is 13 amino acids. CDR1 and CDR2 from the germline V gene are SGHTA and FQGNSA. CDR3 sequence reads: CASSFGLTDTQYF. The CDR3 coding sequence is TGTGCCAGCAGCTTCGGACTGACAGATACGCAGTATTTT. The full variable domain, with the rest looked up from reference TRBV7-2 and TRBJ2-3, is GAGVSQSPSNKVTEKGKDVELRCDPISGHTALYWYRQSLGQGLEFLIYFQGNSAPDKSGLPSDRFSAERTGGSVSTLTIQRTQQEDSAVYLCASSFGLTDTQYFGPGTRLTVL.

The CDR3 here is CASTAAFSTDTQYF. The CDR3 nucleotides are TGTGCCAGTACAGCGGCATTTAGCACAGATACGCAGTATTTT. This rearrangement joins TRBV7-2 to TRBJ2-3, with a possible D match to TRBD2 (5 bases). Deletions cut 9 bases from V and 0 bases from J, with 13 bases between. The germline CDR1 and CDR2 sequences are SGHTA and FQGNSA. This CDR3 has 14 amino acids. The full variable domain, with the rest looked up from reference TRBV7-2 and TRBJ2-3, is GAGVSQSPSNKVTEKGKDVELRCDPISGHTALYWYRQSLGQGLEFLIYFQGNSAPDKSGLPSDRFSAERTGGSVSTLTIQRTQQEDSAVYLCASTAAFSTDTQYFGPGTRLTVL.

This rearrangement joins TRBV29-1 to TRBJ2-4, with 9 nucleotides matching TRBD1. Germline-derived CDR1 and CDR2 are SQVTM and ANQGSEA. This CDR3 comprises 15 residues. J was trimmed by 0 bases and V by 6 bases; bases with no gene match: 6. The CDR3 bases are TGCAGCGTCGAGGACAGGGGACAAGCCAAAAACATTCAGTACTTC. It codes for CSVEDRGQAKNIQYF.

This clonotype was counted a single time. The chain joins TRBV5-1 to TRBJ2-7; weak D call: TRBD2 (6 bases). CDR3 length: 14 amino acids. Deletions cut 4 bases from V and 3 bases from J, with 14 bases between. CDR1 is SGHRS, CDR2 YFSETQ, per germline. The CDR3 sequence is CASSGLNQGYEQYF. The CDR3 DNA sequence: TGCGCCAGCAGCGGACTAAACCAGGGCTACGAGCAGTACTTC.

This chain links TRBV2 with TRBJ2-4, with D tentatively TRBD1 (5 bases). Trimming took 5 bases from V and 5 from J, leaving 19 bases between them. In germline, CDR1 is SNHLY, CDR2 FYNNEI. This CDR3 has 16 residues. The CDR3 bases are TGTGCCAGCAGTCGCAGGGCGTTTCATCGCGAAAACATTCAGTACTTC. Amino acid sequence: CASSRRAFHRENIQYF.

This clonotype was found a few times. The chain combines TRBV7-2 with TRBJ1-4, with 8 nucleotides matching TRBD1. This CDR3 is 16 amino acids long. From germline, CDR1 is SGHTA and CDR2 FQGNSA. Germline trimming cut 3 bases from V and 3 bases from J; bases unmatched to any gene: 6. In DNA form, the CDR3 reads TGTGCCAGCAGCTTTGACGGGACAGGCCCTAATGAAAAACTGTTTTTT. Its protein product is CASSFDGTGPNEKLFF.

This sequence joins TRBV12-5 and TRBJ2-1; TRBD2 aligns across 13 bases. CDR1 and CDR2 (germline): LGHNT, FRNRAP. This CDR3 is built from 22 residues. V dropped 1 base and J dropped 1; count of bases not matched to a gene: 16. The CDR3 DNA sequence: TGTGCTAGTGGTTTGGGGGGTGGGGAAACTAGCGGGAGGGCCGATTCCTACAATGAGCAGTTCTTC. The encoded protein is CASGLGGGETSGRADSYNEQFF.

There are a few counts of this clonotype. J is TRBJ2-5 and V is TRBV6-4; the D is unclear. Germline-derived CDR1 and CDR2 are MRHNA and SNTAGT. The length of the CDR3 is 10 residues. V lost 2 bases and J lost 12, with 7 bases in between. The CDR3 region is CASSDTREYF. The CDR3 DNA reads TGTGCCAGCAGTGACACAAGGGAGTACTTC.

This clonotype appeared a few times. The chain recombines TRBV20-1 with TRBJ1-2; the D is unclear. The germline CDR1 and CDR2 sequences are DFQATT and SNEGSKA (reference sequence). Trimming cost V 2 bases and J 6 bases, with 13 bases left between them. This CDR3 is 13 amino acids long. The CDR3 DNA sequence: TGCAGTGCTAGATCCCGGGTGGTGGATGGCTACACCTTC. This sequence encodes CSARSRVVDGYTF.

In its sample, this clonotype was seen a few times. This chain links TRBV4-3 with TRBJ1-5, with D tentatively TRBD1 (5 bases). Germline-derived CDR1 and CDR2 are LGHNA and YSLEER. V was trimmed by 0 bases and J by 5 bases, leaving 17 bases between them. The length of the CDR3 is 17 residues. CDR3 coding DNA: TGCGCCAGCAGCCAAGATTTGGGACTCGAGGGGCATCAGCCCCAGCATTTT. Its translation is CASSQDLGLEGHQPQHF.

The chain employs TRBV7-2 and TRBJ2-7, with 7 nucleotides matching TRBD2. The CDR3 totals 17 residues. The trim removed 1 base at V and 2 bases at J, leaving 11 bases unmatched. The germline gives CDR1 SGHTA, CDR2 FQGNSA. Here the CDR3 reads CASSLGAGLAATYEQYF. The CDR3, as DNA: TGTGCCAGCAGCTTAGGGGCGGGGCTAGCGGCTACCTACGAGCAGTACTTC.

This clonotype has just a few counts. The rearrangement links TRBV12-3 or TRBV12-4 to TRBJ2-1; D is uncertain. The CDR3 extends over 15 amino acids. The germline V and J ends were trimmed by 2 bases and 3 bases, with 11 bases remaining between them. In DNA form, the CDR3 reads TGTGCCAGCAGTTTATTACCCAAAAACTACAATGAGCAGTTCTTC. It yields the protein CASSLLPKNYNEQFF.